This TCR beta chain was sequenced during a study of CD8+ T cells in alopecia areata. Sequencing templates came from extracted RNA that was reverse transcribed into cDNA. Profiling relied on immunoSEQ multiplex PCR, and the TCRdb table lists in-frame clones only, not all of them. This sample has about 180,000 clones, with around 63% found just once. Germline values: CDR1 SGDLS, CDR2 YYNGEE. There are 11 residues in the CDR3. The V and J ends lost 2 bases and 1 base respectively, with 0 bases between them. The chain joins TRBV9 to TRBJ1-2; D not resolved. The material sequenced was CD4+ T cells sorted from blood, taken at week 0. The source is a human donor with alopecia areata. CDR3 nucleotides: TGTGCCAGCAGCGTTAACTATGGCTACACCTTC. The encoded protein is CASSVNYGYTF.